The following is a TCR beta chain sequence with its context. Its antigen remains unidentified. This sample is part of a study of cytomegalovirus exposure and HLA in healthy donors. Overall study context: The roughly 130 validation repertoires used the same platform as the roughly 700 first-cohort repertoires (as reported by a later analysis). General study findings and limits: About 150 TCR beta chains were listed as cytomegalovirus-associated.

The germline CDR1 and CDR2 sequences are GTSNPN and SVGIG (reference sequence). V was pared by 2 bases and J by 2 bases, with 16 bases between. The CDR3 has 15 residues. Generated by immunoSEQ multiplex PCR, the TCRdb table keeps only in-frame clones and is missing some. The sample shows 260,000 or so clones, 88% of them seen only once. The source of this sequence is a woman aged 18-29 years in good health and CMV-seronegative. Specimen: PBMCs. The chain carries TRBV30 and TRBJ2-7; maybe TRBD1 (6 bases). CDR3 sequence: CAWSLGHHLAYEQYF. CDR3 coding DNA: TGTGCCTGGAGTTTGGGACACCACCTCGCCTACGAGCAGTACTTC.